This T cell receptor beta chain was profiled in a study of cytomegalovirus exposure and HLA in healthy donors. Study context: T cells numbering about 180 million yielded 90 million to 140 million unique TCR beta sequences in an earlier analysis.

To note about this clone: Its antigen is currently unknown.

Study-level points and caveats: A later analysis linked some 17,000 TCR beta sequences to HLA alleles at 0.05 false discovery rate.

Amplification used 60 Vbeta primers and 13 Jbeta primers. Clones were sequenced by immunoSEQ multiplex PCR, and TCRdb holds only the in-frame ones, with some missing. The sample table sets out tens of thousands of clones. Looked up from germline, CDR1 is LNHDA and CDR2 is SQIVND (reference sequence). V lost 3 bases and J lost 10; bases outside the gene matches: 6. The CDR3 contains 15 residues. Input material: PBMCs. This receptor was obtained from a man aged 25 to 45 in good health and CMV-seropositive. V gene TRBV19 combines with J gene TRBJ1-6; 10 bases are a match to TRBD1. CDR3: CASSMRTGGASPLHF. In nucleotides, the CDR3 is TGTGCCAGTAGTATGCGGACAGGGGGTGCGTCACCCCTCCACTTT. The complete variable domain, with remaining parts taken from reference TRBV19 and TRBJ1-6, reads DGGITQSPKYLFRKEGQNVTLSCEQNLNHDAMYWYRQDPGQGLRLIYYSQIVNDFQKGDIAEGYSVSREKKESFPLTVTSAQKNPTAFYLCASSMRTGGASPLHFGNGTRLTVT.